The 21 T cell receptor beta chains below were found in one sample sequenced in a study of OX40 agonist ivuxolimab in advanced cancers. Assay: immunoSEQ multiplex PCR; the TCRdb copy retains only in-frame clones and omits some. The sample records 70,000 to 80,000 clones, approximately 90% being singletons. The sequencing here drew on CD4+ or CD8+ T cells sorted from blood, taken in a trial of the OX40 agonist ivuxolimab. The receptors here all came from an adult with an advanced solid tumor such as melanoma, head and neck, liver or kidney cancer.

The CDR3 spells CASSSTSGPYEQYF. The CDR3 DNA reads TGCGCCAGCAGCTCGACTAGCGGTCCATACGAGCAGTACTTC. This chain uses TRBV5-1 with TRBJ2-7; the match to TRBD2 covers 9 bases. Germline values: CDR1 SGHRS, CDR2 YFSETQ. V was clipped by 3 bases and J by 4 bases; unmatched bases: 5. This CDR3 has 14 amino acids.

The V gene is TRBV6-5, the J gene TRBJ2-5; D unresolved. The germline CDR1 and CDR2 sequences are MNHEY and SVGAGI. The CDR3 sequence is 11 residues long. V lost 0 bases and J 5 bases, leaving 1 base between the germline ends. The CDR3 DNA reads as TGTGCCAGCAGTTACTCGGAGACCCAGTACTTC. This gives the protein CASSYSETQYF.

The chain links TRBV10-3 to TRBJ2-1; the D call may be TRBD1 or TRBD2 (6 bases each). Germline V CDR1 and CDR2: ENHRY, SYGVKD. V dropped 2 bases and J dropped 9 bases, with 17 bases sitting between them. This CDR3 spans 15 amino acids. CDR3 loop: CAISEPGQGGGEQFF. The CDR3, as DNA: TGTGCCATCAGTGAGCCGGGACAAGGAGGGGGTGAGCAGTTCTTC.

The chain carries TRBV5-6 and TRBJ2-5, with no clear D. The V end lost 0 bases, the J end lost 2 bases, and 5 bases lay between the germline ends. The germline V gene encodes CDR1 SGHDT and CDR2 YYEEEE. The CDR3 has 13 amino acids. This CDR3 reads CASSLVGQETQYF. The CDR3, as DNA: TGTGCCAGCAGCTTGGTTGGACAAGAGACCCAGTACTTC.

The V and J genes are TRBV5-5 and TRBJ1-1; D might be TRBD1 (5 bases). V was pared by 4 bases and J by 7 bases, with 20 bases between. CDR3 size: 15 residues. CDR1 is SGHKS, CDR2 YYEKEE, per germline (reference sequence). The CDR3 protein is CASSHSGATDREAFF. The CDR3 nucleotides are TGTGCCAGCAGCCATTCCGGGGCTACCGACCGTGAAGCTTTCTTT.

The CDR3 sequence: CAWGRDLTSRGYTF. CDR3 sequence (DNA): TGTGCCTGGGGACGGGACCTCACATCGCGTGGCTACACCTTC. The V gene is TRBV30, the J gene TRBJ1-2; D is perhaps TRBD1 (5 bases). The CDR3 is 14 amino acids. Germline CDR1 GTSNPN, CDR2 SVGIG (reference sequence). Trimming took off 5 bases at V and 7 bases at J, with 20 bases between the two ends.

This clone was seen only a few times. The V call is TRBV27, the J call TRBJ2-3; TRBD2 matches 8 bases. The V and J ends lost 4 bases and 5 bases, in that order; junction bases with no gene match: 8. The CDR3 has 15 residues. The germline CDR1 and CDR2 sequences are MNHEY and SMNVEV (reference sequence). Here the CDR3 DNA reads TGTGCCAGCAGTTGGAGCGGGAGAGCTGGAGATACGCAGTATTTT. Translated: CASSWSGRAGDTQYF.

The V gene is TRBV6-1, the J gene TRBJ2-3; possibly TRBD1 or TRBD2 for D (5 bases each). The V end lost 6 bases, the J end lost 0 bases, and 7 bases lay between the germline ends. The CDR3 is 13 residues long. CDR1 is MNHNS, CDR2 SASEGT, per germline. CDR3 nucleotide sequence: TGTGCCAGCAGACGGGACAGCACAGATACGCAGTATTTT. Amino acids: CASRRDSTDTQYF.

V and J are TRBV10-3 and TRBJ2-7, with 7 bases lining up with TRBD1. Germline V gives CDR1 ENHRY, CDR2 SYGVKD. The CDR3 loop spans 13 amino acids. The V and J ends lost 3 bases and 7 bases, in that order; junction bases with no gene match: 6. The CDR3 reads CAISDKGAGEQYF. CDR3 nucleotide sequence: TGTGCCATCAGTGACAAGGGGGCCGGGGAGCAGTACTTC.

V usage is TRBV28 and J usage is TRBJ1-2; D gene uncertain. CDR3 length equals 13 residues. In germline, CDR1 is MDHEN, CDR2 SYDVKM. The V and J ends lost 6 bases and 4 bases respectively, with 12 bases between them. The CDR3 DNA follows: TGTGCCAGCAGGTCGGAAGAACTCTATGGCTACACCTTC. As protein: CASRSEELYGYTF.

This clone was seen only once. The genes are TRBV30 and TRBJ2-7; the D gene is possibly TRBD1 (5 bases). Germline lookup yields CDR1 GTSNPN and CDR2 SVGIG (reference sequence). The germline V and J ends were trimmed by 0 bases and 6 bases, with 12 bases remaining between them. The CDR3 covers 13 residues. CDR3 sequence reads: CAWSVGQGLEQYF. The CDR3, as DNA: TGTGCCTGGAGTGTAGGGCAGGGCCTCGAGCAGTACTTC. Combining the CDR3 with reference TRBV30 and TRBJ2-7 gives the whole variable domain SQTIHQWPATLVQPVGSPLSLECTVEGTSNPNLYWYRQAAGRGLQLLFYSVGIGQISSEVPQNLSASRPQDRQFILSSKKLLLSDSGFYLCAWSVGQGLEQYFGPGTRLTVT.

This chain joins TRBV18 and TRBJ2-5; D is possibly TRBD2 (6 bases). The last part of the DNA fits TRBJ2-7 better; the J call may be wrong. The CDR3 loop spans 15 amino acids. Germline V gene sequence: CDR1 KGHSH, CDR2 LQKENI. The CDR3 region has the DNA TGTGCCAGCTCACCCACAATGGGGGGTGCTGGCGAGCAGTACTTC. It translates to CASSPTMGGAGEQYF.

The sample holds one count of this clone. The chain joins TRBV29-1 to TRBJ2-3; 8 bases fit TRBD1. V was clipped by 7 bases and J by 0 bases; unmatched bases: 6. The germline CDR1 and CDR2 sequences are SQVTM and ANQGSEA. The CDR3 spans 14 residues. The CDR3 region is CSGWDRTSTDTQYF. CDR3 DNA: TGCAGCGGTTGGGACAGGACTAGCACAGATACGCAGTATTTT.

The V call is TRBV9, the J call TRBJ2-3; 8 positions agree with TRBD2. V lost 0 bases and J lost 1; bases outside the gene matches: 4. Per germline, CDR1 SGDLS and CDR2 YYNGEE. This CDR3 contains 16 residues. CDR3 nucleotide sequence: TGTGCCAGCAGCGTAGGCCTCGGGGGGGGCACAGATACGCAGTATTTT. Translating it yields CASSVGLGGGTDTQYF.

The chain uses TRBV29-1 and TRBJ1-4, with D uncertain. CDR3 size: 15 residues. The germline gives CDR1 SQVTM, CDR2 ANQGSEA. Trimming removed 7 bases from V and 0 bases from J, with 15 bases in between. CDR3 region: CSAGEGLSTNEKLFF. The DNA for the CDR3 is TGCAGCGCCGGGGAGGGTCTGTCAACTAATGAAAAACTGTTTTTT.

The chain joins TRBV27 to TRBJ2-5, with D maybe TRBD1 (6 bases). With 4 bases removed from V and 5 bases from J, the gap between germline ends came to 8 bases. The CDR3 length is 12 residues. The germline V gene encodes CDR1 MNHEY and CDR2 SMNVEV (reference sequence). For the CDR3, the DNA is TGTGCCAGCAGTTCCCAGGGGGAGACCCAGTACTTC. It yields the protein CASSSQGETQYF.

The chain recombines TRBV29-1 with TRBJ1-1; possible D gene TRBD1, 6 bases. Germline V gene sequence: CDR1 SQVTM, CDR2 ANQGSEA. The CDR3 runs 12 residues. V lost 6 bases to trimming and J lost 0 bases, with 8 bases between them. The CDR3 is CSVRTVNTEAFF. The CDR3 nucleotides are TGCAGCGTCAGGACAGTGAACACTGAAGCTTTCTTT.

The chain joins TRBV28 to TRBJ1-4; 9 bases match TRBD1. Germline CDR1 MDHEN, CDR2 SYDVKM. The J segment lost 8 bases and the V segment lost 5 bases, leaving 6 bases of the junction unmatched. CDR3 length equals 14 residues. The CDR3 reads CASSPRTGVEKLFF. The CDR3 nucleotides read TGTGCCAGCAGTCCTCGGACAGGGGTCGAAAAACTGTTTTTT.

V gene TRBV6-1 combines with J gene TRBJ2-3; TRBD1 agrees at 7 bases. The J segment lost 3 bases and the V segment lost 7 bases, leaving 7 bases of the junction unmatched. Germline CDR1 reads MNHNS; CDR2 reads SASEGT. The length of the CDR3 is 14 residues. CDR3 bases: TGTGCCAGCAAAAGGGACAGCCGGACAGATACGCAGTATTTT. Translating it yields CASKRDSRTDTQYF.

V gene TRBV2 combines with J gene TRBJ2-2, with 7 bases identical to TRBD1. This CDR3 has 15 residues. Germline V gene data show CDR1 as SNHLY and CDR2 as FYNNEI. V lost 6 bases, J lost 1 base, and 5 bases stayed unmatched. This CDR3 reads CASRLQGRNTGELFF. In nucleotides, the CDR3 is TGTGCCAGCAGGCTACAGGGGCGGAACACCGGGGAGCTGTTTTTT.

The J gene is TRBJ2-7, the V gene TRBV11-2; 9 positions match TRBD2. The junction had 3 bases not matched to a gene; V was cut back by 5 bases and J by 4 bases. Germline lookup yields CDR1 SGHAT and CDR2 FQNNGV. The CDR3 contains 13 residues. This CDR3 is CASSATSGYEQYF. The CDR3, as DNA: TGTGCCAGCAGCGCTACTAGCGGGTACGAGCAGTACTTC.